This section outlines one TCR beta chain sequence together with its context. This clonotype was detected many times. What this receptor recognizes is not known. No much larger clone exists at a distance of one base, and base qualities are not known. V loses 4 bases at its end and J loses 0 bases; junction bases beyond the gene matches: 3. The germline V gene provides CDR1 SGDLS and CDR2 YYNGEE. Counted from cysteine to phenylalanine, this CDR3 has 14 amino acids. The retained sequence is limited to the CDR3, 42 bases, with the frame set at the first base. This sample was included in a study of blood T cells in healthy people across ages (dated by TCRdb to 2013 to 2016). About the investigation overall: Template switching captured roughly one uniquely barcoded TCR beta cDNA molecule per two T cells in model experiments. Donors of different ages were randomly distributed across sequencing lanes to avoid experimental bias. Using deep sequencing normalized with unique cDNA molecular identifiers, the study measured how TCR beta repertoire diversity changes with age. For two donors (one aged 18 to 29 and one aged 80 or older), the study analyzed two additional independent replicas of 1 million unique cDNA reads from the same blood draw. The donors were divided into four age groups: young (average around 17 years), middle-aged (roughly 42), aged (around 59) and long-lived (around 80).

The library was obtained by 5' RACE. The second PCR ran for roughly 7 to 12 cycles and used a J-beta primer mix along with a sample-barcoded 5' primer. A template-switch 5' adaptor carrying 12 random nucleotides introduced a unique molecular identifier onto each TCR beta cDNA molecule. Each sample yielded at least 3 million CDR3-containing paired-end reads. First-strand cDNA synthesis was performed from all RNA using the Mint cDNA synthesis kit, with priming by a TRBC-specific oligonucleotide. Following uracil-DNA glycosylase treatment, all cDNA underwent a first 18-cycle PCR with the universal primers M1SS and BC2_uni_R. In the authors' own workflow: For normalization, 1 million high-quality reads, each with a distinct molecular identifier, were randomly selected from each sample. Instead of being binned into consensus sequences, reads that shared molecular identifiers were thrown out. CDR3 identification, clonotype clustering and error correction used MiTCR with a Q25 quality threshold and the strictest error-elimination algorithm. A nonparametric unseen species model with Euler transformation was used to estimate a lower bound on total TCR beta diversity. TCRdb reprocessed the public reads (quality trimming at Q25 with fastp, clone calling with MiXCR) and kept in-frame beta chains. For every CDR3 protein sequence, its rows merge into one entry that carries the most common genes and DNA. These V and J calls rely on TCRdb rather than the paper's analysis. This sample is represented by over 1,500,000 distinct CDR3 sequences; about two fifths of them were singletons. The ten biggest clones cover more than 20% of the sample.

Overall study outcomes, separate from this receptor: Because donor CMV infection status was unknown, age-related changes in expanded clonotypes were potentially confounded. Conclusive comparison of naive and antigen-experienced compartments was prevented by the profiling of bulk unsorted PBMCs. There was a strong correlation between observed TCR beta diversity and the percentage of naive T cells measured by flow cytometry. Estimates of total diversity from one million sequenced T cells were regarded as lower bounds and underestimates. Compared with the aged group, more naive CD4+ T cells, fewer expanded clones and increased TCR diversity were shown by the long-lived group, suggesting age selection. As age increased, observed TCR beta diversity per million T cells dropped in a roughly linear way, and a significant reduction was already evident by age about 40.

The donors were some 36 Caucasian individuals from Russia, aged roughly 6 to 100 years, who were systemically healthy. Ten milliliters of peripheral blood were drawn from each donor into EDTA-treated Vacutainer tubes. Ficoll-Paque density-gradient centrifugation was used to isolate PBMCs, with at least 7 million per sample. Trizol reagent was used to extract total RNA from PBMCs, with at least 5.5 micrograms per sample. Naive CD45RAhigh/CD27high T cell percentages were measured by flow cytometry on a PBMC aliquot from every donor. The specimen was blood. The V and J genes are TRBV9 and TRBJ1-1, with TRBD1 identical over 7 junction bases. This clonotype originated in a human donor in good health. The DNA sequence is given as TGTGCCAGCAGCCACAGGGGAGTGAACACTGAAGCTTTCTTT. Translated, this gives CASSHRGVNTEAFF.